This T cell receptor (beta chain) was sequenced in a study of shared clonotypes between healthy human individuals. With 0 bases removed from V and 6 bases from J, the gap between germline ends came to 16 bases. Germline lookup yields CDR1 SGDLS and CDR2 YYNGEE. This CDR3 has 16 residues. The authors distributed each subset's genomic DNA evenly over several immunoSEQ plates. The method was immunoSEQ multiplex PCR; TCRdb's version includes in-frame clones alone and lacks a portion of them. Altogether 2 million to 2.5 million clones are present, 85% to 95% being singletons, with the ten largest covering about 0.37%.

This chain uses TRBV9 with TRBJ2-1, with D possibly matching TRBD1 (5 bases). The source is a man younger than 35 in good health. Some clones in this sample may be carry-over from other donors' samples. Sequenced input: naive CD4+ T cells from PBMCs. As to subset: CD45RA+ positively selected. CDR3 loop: CASSVDLQGLSNEQFF. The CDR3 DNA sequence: TGTGCCAGCAGCGTAGATCTTCAGGGTTTGAGCAATGAGCAGTTCTTC.